This T cell receptor (beta chain) derives from a study of blood T cell repertoires in COVID-19. Study at large: Researchers got acute and convalescent COVID-19 samples from the United States, Italy and Spain. PBMCs, B-cell-depleted T cells, or T cells provided the cDNA or gDNA that made up the material.

V lost 0 bases and J 4 bases, leaving 13 bases between the germline ends. Germline-derived CDR1 and CDR2 are SGHAT and FQNNGV. The CDR3 sequence is 16 residues long. Study processing details: For nucleated cells, counts were estimated from reference gene primer amplification. TCRdb's table, derived via immunoSEQ multiplex PCR, lists solely in-frame clones and lacks some. D and trimming were read from the DNA, whereas the V and J calls and clone size are those reported in that table. This sample has 45,000 to 60,000 clones; 85% occur once, and the top ten carry less than 20%. V gene TRBV11-2 combines with J gene TRBJ2-1; D might be TRBD1 (5 bases). The receptor's source is a human donor in a cohort sampled during active COVID-19. The sequencing input was peripheral blood. DNA for the CDR3: TGTGCCAGCAGCTTAGACGTCGACAGCCGATACAATGAGCAGTTCTTC. Translated: CASSLDVDSRYNEQFF.